These 21 T cell receptor beta chains were all obtained from the same sample, sequenced in a study of read filtering for tumor transcriptome and immune sequencing (dated by TCRdb to about 2020). The sequencer listed for this sample is Illumina HiSeq 4000. TCR libraries were built from about 420 ng RNA with the Immunoverse kit, using molecular barcoded adaptors covering alpha/delta and beta/gamma chains. Clones were called with MiXCR by TCRdb after fastp trimmed the public reads at Q25, and only in-frame beta chains were retained. Each entry is one CDR3 protein sequence, shown with its most common DNA and genes. The sample profile shows 120,000 or so distinct CDR3 sequences; over 10% of them were found once. The biggest ten clones account for approximately 11% of the sample. Sequencing was carried out using a population of CD138-negative cells sorted from bone marrow. The cell subset or site label on this specimen signifies: bone marrow mononuclear cells depleted of CD138+ plasma/myeloma cells by negative magnetic selection. These receptors all stem from a donor aged 40 or older with multiple myeloma.

This clonotype turned up a few times. Just one base apart from a much larger clone, this may be a read error. V is TRBV11-2 and J is TRBJ2-1; 9 nucleotides line up with TRBD2. Germline V CDR1 and CDR2: SGHAT, FQNNGV. The CDR3 contains 17 residues. CDR3: CAGSLDLGGGGANEQFF. The CDR3 DNA follows: TGTGCCGGCAGCTTAGATTTGGGTGGCGGGGGGGCCAATGAGCAGTTCTTC. The complete variable domain, with remaining parts taken from reference TRBV11-2 and TRBJ2-1, reads EAGVAQSPRYKIIEKRQSVAFWCNPISGHATLYWYQQILGQGPKLLIQFQNNGVVDDSQLPKDRFSAERLKGVDSTLKIQPAKLEDSAVYLCAGSLDLGGGGANEQFFGPGTRLTVL.

This clonotype was seen ten or more times. The chain carries TRBV20-1 and TRBJ2-3, with 7 bases identical to TRBD2. V shed 1 base, J shed 2 bases, and the junction held 6 bases outside the gene matches. In germline, CDR1 is DFQATT, CDR2 SNEGSKA (reference sequence). The CDR3 covers 15 residues. The CDR3: CSARVPAGNTDTQYF. DNA for the CDR3: TGCAGTGCTAGAGTTCCAGCGGGGAACACAGATACGCAGTATTTT.

Regarding this clonotype: This may arise from a read error, as a much more abundant clone is one base away. The J gene is TRBJ1-5, the V gene TRBV28; the match to TRBD1 covers 9 bases. V trimming: 5 bases; J trimming: 0 bases; junction bases outside the gene matches: 14. The CDR3 spans 19 residues. Germline loops: CDR1 MDHEN, CDR2 SYDVKM. In DNA form, the CDR3 reads TGTGCCAGCAGTCACCCGGGAACAGGGGGCGCCTATAGCAATCAGCCCCAGCATTTT. Protein sequence: CASSHPGTGGAYSNQPQHF.

Concerning this clonotype itself: This may arise from a read error, as a much more abundant clone is one base away. The genes are TRBV23-1 and TRBJ1-5, with D unresolved. TRBV23-1 falls under the ORF class, with uncertain function. There are 11 residues in the CDR3. CDR3 coding DNA: TGCGCCAGCAGTCAAAATCAGCCCCGGCATTTT. Its translation is CASSQNQPRHF.

At least ten counts were recorded for this clonotype. The V gene is TRBV19, the J gene TRBJ1-4; D is undetermined. With 3 bases removed from V and 8 bases from J, the gap between germline ends came to 7 bases. The CDR3 runs 12 residues. Germline V lookup: CDR1 LNHDA, CDR2 SQIVND (reference sequence). CDR3 sequence: CASSIVREKLFF. In nucleotides, the CDR3 is TGTGCCAGTAGTATCGTGCGGGAAAAACTGTTTTTT. Full variable domain (outside the CDR3, taken from reference TRBV19 and TRBJ1-4): DGGITQSPKYLFRKEGQNVTLSCEQNLNHDAMYWYRQDPGQGLRLIYYSQIVNDFQKGDIAEGYSVSREKKESFPLTVTSAQKNPTAFYLCASSIVREKLFFGSGTQLSVL.

The table lists this clonotype with many counts. This chain connects TRBV3-1 to TRBJ2-4; TRBD1 might be the D (6 bases). V dropped 0 bases and J dropped 6 bases, with 15 bases sitting between them. This CDR3 spans 16 amino acids. CDR1 is LGHDT, CDR2 YNNKEL, per germline (reference sequence). CDR3 in DNA: TGTGCCAGCAGCCAAGATCCGGGACAATTGATAAACATTCAGTACTTC. Its protein is CASSQDPGQLINIQYF.

In this sample, this clonotype turned up a few times. This chain links TRBV6-2 or TRBV6-3 with TRBJ2-5, with 8 bases fitting TRBD2. The CDR3 has 12 residues. Trimming took 2 bases from V and 10 from J; bases not matched to a gene: 3. Germline V gives CDR1 MNHEY, CDR2 SVGEGT. The CDR3: CASSYGTSDQYF. The CDR3, as DNA: TGTGCCAGCAGTTACGGGACTAGTGACCAGTACTTC.

For this clonotype: In this CDR3 the conserved last residue, phenylalanine or tryptophan, is missing, so a read error is likely. This chain links TRBV6-2 or TRBV6-3 with TRBJ1-2, with D hard to call. This CDR3 has 13 residues. Trimming pared 6 bases from V and 2 bases from J, leaving 10 bases between. Germline V CDR1 and CDR2: MNHEY, SVGEGT. CDR3 sequence: CASSLDGNYGYTL. CDR3 in DNA: TGTGCCAGCAGCCTCGACGGAAACTATGGCTACACCCTC.

This clonotype was seen at least ten times. The V call is TRBV20-1, the J call TRBJ2-2, with TRBD2 identical over 13 bases. The CDR3 spans 16 residues. Germline V gene lookup returns CDR1 DFQATT and CDR2 SNEGSKA (reference sequence). V was clipped by 1 base and J by 7 bases; unmatched bases: 6. CDR3 DNA sequence: TGCAGTGCTAGAGCTCCGGGACTAGCGGGAATCGGGGAGCTGTTTTTT. Encoded protein: CSARAPGLAGIGELFF.

This clonotype occurred many times. This chain connects TRBV29-1 to TRBJ1-5, with D unclear. The V gene lost 3 bases and the J gene lost 2 bases, with 8 bases spanning the gap. The CDR3 is 13 amino acids. Germline V lookup: CDR1 SQVTM, CDR2 ANQGSEA. Written as DNA, the CDR3 is TGCAGCGTTGAGGGGATTGGCAATCAGCCCCAGCATTTT. The encoded protein is CSVEGIGNQPQHF.

This clonotype was seen many times. This chain joins TRBV28 and TRBJ2-1, with TRBD2 matching over 11 bases. J lost 6 bases, V lost 3 bases, and 7 bases had no gene match. Germline lookup yields CDR1 MDHEN and CDR2 SYDVKM. The CDR3 runs 16 residues. This chain's CDR3 is CASSFHSGRATNEQFF. The CDR3 DNA reads TGTGCCAGCAGTTTCCATAGCGGGAGGGCCACCAATGAGCAGTTCTTC.

In regard to this clonotype: A clone one base away is much larger, so this may be a read error. The chain has TRBV4-2 and TRBJ2-2; TRBD2 is a possible D gene (5 bases). This CDR3 has 14 residues. Germline V gene data show CDR1 as LGHNA and CDR2 as YNFKEQ. CDR3 protein: CASSVSMNTGKLFF. The CDR3 DNA sequence: TGTGCCAGCAGCGTTAGCATGAACACCGGGAAGCTGTTTTTT.

This clonotype was found many times. The chain joins TRBV9 to TRBJ2-1; D not certain. Germline V gene lookup returns CDR1 SGDLS and CDR2 YYNGEE. V was clipped by 1 base and J by 7 bases, with 15 bases between them. The CDR3 is made up of 15 amino acids. As DNA, the CDR3 is TGTGCCAGCAGCGTACTGGGAACGCGAGTTAATGAGCAGTTCTTC. Its protein product is CASSVLGTRVNEQFF.

This rearrangement joins TRBV5-4 to TRBJ2-2, with unresolved D. Trimming left V 0 bases short and J 3 bases short, with 12 bases between. The germline gives CDR1 SGHNT, CDR2 YYREEE (reference sequence). There are 16 residues in the CDR3. In DNA, the CDR3 is TGTGCCAGCAGCTTGGAACAGTCGCAGGACACCGGGGAGCTGTTTTTT. Translated, it gives CASSLEQSQDTGELFF. The full variable domain, rest sourced from reference TRBV5-4 and TRBJ2-2, is ETGVTQSPTHLIKTRGQQVTLRCSSQSGHNTVSWYQQALGQGPQFIFQYYREEENGRGNFPPRFSGLQFPNYSSELNVNALELDDSALYLCASSLEQSQDTGELFFGEGSRLTVL.

This clonotype was counted between two and nine times. V gene TRBV19 combines with J gene TRBJ2-2; TRBD1 might be the D (6 bases). Trimming cost V 6 bases and J 5 bases, with 13 bases left between them. The CDR3 contains 14 residues. Germline V lookup: CDR1 LNHDA, CDR2 SQIVND (reference sequence). Here the CDR3 reads CASRSRGVTGELFF. In nucleotides, the CDR3 is TGTGCCAGTAGATCCAGGGGTGTTACCGGGGAGCTGTTTTTT.

In its sample, this clonotype was seen many times. The rearrangement links TRBV18 to TRBJ2-1; 9 bases map to TRBD2. J was trimmed by 4 bases and V by 6 bases; bases with no gene match: 10. Germline V gene lookup returns CDR1 KGHSH and CDR2 LQKENI. The CDR3 extends over 16 amino acids. DNA for the CDR3: TGTGCCAGCTCCAAGAATAGCGGGAGCGGGTACAATGAGCAGTTCTTC. Protein: CASSKNSGSGYNEQFF. Filled out from reference TRBV18 and TRBJ2-1, the complete variable domain reads NAGVMQNPRHLVRRRGQEARLRCSPMKGHSHVYWYRQLPEEGLKFMVYLQKENIIDESGMPKERFSAEFPKEGPSILRIQQVVRGDSAAYFCASSKNSGSGYNEQFFGPGTRLTVL.

This clonotype was seen at least ten times. CDR3 sequence: CSVSGDAANYGYTF. As DNA, the CDR3 is TGCAGCGTCTCAGGGGATGCGGCTAACTATGGCTACACCTTC. This sequence joins TRBV29-1 and TRBJ1-2; TRBD1 is a possible D gene (6 bases). V was cut by 6 bases and J by 0 bases, with 14 bases left in between. Germline V gene sequence: CDR1 SQVTM, CDR2 ANQGSEA. The CDR3 length is 14 residues. Combining the CDR3 with reference TRBV29-1 and TRBJ1-2 gives the whole variable domain SAVISQKPSRDICQRGTSLTIQCQVDSQVTMMFWYRQQPGQSLTLIATANQGSEATYESGFVIDKFPISRPNLTFSTLTVSNMSPEDSSIYLCSVSGDAANYGYTFGSGTRLTVV.

This clonotype was detected many times. This chain uses TRBV7-2 with TRBJ2-1, with TRBD2 matching 9 bases. Looked up from germline, CDR1 is SGHTA and CDR2 is FQGNSA. The CDR3 is 17 amino acids. Trimming at V came to 2 bases and at J to 7 bases, leaving 12 bases not matched to a gene. CDR3 bases: TGTGCCAGCAGCTTATACCCTACTGGCGGGAGGGTAAATGAGCAGTTCTTC. This translates into CASSLYPTGGRVNEQFF.

The table lists this clonotype with many counts. The chain couples TRBV10-1 to TRBJ1-1; D not certain. CDR1 is WNHNN and CDR2 is SYGVQD in the germline V gene (reference sequence). The CDR3 extends over 13 amino acids. The V end was cut by 6 bases, the J end by 0 bases, with 8 bases between. CDR3 in DNA: TGCGCCAGCAGCAGAGGAGTGAACACTGAAGCTTTCTTT. Encoded protein: CASSRGVNTEAFF.

This clonotype came up many times. This rearrangement joins TRBV7-2 to TRBJ2-2; D is perhaps TRBD2 (5 bases). The CDR3 length is 15 residues. The germline gives CDR1 SGHTA, CDR2 FQGNSA. V was clipped by 3 bases and J by 0 bases, with 8 bases between them. The CDR3 sequence: CASSFPGTNTGELFF. In DNA, the CDR3 is TGTGCCAGCAGCTTTCCGGGGACGAACACCGGGGAGCTGTTTTTT.

This clonotype was seen a handful of times. A much larger clone is a single base away; this may be a read error. This chain uses TRBV5-1 with TRBJ2-1, with 10 bases that match TRBD2. V lost 3 bases and J lost 6; bases outside the gene matches: 6. This CDR3 is 15 amino acids long. Germline V CDR1 and CDR2: SGHRS, YFSETQ. The CDR3 DNA follows: TGCGCCAGCAGCTCGGGACTAGCGACTTTCAATGAGCAGTTCTTC. Its translation is CASSSGLATFNEQFF. Full variable domain (rest looked up from reference TRBV5-1 and TRBJ2-1): KAGVTQTPRYLIKTRGQQVTLSCSPISGHRSVSWYQQTPGQGLQFLFEYFSETQRNKGNFPGRFSGRQFSNSRSEMNVSTLELGDSALYLCASSSGLATFNEQFFGPGTRLTVL.